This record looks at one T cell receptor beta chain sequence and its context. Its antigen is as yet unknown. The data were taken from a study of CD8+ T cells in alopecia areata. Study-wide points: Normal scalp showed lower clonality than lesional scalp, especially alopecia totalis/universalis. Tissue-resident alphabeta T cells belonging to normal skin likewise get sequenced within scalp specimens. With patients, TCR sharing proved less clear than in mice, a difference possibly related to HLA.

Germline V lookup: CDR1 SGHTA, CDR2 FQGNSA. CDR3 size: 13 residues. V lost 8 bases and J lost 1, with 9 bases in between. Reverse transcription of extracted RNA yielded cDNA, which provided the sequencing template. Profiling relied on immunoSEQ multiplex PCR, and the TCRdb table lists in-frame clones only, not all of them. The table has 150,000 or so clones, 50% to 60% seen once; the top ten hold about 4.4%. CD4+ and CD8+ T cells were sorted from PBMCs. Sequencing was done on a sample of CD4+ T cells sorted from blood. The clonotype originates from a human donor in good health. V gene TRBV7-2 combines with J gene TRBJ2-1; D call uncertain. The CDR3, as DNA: TGTGCCAGCGGCAAGCAGTCCTACAATGAGCAGTTCTTC. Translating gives CASGKQSYNEQFF.